The 28 T cell receptor beta chains below all came from one sample that was sequenced in a study of blood T cells in healthy people across ages. Primed by a sample-barcoded 5' primer and a J-beta primer mix, a second PCR proceeded for about 7 to 11 cycles. Via MiXCR, TCRdb re-called the 5' RACE reads, giving one row per CDR3 protein. This table holds about 730,000 distinct CDR3 sequences, approximately 39% found once. What was sequenced was blood. The receptors here all came from a woman aged 55-75 years in good health.

Concerning this clonotype: An end of the junction does not agree with germline; a read error may underlie this. DNA of the CDR3: TGTGCCGGCAGACCCGGGACTAGCGGAGATACGCAGTATTTT. This gives the protein CAGRPGTSGDTQYF. The chain uses TRBV6-2 or TRBV6-3 and TRBJ2-3; 11 bases align to TRBD2. CDR3 length: 14 residues. CDR1 and CDR2 (germline): MNHEY, SVGEGT.

This clonotype was seen ten or more times. The CDR3 loop reads CASSSGTGVGYTF. CDR3 in DNA: TGTGCCAGCAGTTCCGGGACAGGGGTGGGCTACACCTTC. V usage is TRBV12-3 or TRBV12-4 and J usage is TRBJ1-2, with 10 bases matching TRBD1. The CDR3 is 13 residues long. V dropped 4 bases and J dropped 8; count of bases not matched to a gene: 4.

The genes are TRBV5-1 and TRBJ1-2; D is perhaps TRBD1 (5 bases). CDR3 length equals 15 residues. Germline V lookup: CDR1 SGHRS, CDR2 YFSETQ. Trimming stripped 0 bases from V and 5 bases from J, with 14 bases between. CDR3 in DNA: TGCGCCAGCAGCTTGGGAGACGGGGGGATATATGGCTACACCTTC. This codes for CASSLGDGGIYGYTF. Supplemented by reference TRBV5-1 and TRBJ1-2, the full variable domain reads KAGVTQTPRYLIKTRGQQVTLSCSPISGHRSVSWYQQTPGQGLQFLFEYFSETQRNKGNFPGRFSGRQFSNSRSEMNVSTLELGDSALYLCASSLGDGGIYGYTFGSGTRLTVV.

This clonotype was seen only a few times. The chain is built from TRBV10-3 and TRBJ1-3; the D gene is possibly TRBD1 (6 bases). V gave up 7 bases and J gave up 6 bases, with 13 bases separating them. Germline V gives CDR1 ENHRY, CDR2 SYGVKD. The CDR3 is 13 residues long. The CDR3 region has the DNA TGTGCCATCAAGGCAGGGGAAGAAAACACCATATATTTT. This encodes CAIKAGEENTIYF.

The chain carries TRBV12-3 or TRBV12-4 and TRBJ2-3; TRBD2 matches 8 bases. There are 16 residues in the CDR3. With V trimmed by 7 bases and J by 4 bases, 13 bases remained unmatched. In DNA, the CDR3 is TGTGCCAGCAAAATTCTAGCGGGCCATAGCGCAGATACGCAGTATTTT. It translates to CASKILAGHSADTQYF.

The rearrangement links TRBV7-9 to TRBJ2-5, with a tentative D call TRBD1 (5 bases). The J call may be wrong; the DNA end is better matched by TRBJ2-7. Germline V gene lookup returns CDR1 SEHNR and CDR2 FQNEAQ (reference sequence). This CDR3 has 15 amino acids. The CDR3 is CASSTSRVVMDEQYF. CDR3 bases: TGTGCCAGCAGCACAAGCAGGGTCGTCATGGACGAGCAGTACTTC.

The chain recombines TRBV4-2 with TRBJ2-3; TRBD2 matches 10 bases. The J segment lost 4 bases and the V segment lost 5 bases, leaving 6 bases of the junction unmatched. The CDR3 is 15 amino acids. The germline V gene encodes CDR1 LGHNA and CDR2 YNFKEQ. CDR3 nucleotides: TGTGCCAGCAGCGCCAGCGGGAGGGCCCCAGATACGCAGTATTTT. It translates to CASSASGRAPDTQYF.

This chain links TRBV9 with TRBJ2-1; 13 positions agree with TRBD2. The junction had 5 bases not matched to a gene; V was cut back by 0 bases and J by 8 bases. The CDR3 covers 16 residues. Germline V gene sequence: CDR1 SGDLS, CDR2 YYNGEE. CDR3: CASSVGRTSGSDEQFF. The CDR3 DNA reads TGTGCCAGCAGCGTAGGAAGGACTAGCGGGAGCGATGAGCAGTTCTTC.

The chain employs TRBV6-1 and TRBJ2-7; D is uncertain. CDR1 is MNHNS and CDR2 is SASEGT in the germline V gene. This CDR3 region has 13 residues. Trimming cost V 2 bases and J 5 bases, with 10 bases left between them. CDR3 sequence reads: CASSEIIGHEQYF. The CDR3 DNA reads as TGTGCCAGCAGTGAAATCATCGGGCACGAGCAGTACTTC.

The chain joins TRBV4-2 to TRBJ2-2; D unclear. This CDR3 is built from 11 residues. CDR1 is LGHNA and CDR2 is YNFKEQ in the germline V gene. V lost 5 bases and J 8 bases, leaving 6 bases between the germline ends. The CDR3 sequence is CASSSRGELFF. CDR3 nucleotides: TGTGCCAGCAGCAGCCGGGGGGAGCTGTTTTTT.

Turning to this clonotype: Being one base from a much bigger clone, this may be a read error. This chain connects TRBV13 to TRBJ2-5, with TRBD2 matching 8 bases. The J call may be in error: the DNA end matches TRBJ2-7 better. The CDR3 totals 15 residues. The germline V gene has CDR1 PRHDT and CDR2 FYEKMQ (reference sequence). The CDR3 sequence is CASSLGLAGSPEQYF. CDR3 nucleotides: TGTGCCAGCAGCTTAGGCCTAGCGGGTTCCCCCGAGCAGTACTTC.

The J gene is TRBJ2-5, the V gene TRBV20-1, with TRBD1 matching 10 bases. V was clipped by 5 bases and J by 2 bases; unmatched bases: 8. CDR3 length equals 15 residues. CDR1 and CDR2 (germline): DFQATT, SNEGSKA (reference sequence). The CDR3 nucleotides read TGCAGTGCTCCAGGACAGGGGGACCTACAAGAGACCCAGTACTTC. Its protein is CSAPGQGDLQETQYF.

The chain carries TRBV9 and TRBJ2-1; D is tentatively TRBD1 or TRBD2 (7 bases each). Trimming shortened V by 3 bases and J by 4 bases, and 14 bases separated the two germline ends. Germline V lookup: CDR1 SGDLS, CDR2 YYNGEE. The CDR3 sequence is 15 residues long. For the CDR3, the DNA is TGTGCCAGCAGCGGAGCAGGGGGGGAGTACAATGAGCAGTTCTTC. Translation: CASSGAGGEYNEQFF.

The table lists this clonotype with a few counts. The gene calls are TRBV6-1 and TRBJ2-7; unclear D gene. The CDR3 totals 12 residues. Germline lookup yields CDR1 MNHNS and CDR2 SASEGT. The V gene lost 6 bases and the J gene lost 4 bases, with 10 bases spanning the gap. Here the CDR3 reads CASRHLRYEQYF. The CDR3, as DNA: TGTGCCAGCAGACACTTACGATACGAGCAGTACTTC.

The sample holds many counts of this clonotype. The chain employs TRBV12-3 or TRBV12-4 and TRBJ2-3; D is possibly TRBD2 (6 bases). Trimming took 3 bases from V and 1 from J, leaving 17 bases between them. The CDR3 length is 17 residues. The CDR3 DNA reads TGTGCCAGCAGTTTCGGCGGGGCCACTTTTGGCACAGATACGCAGTATTTT. Translating gives CASSFGGATFGTDTQYF.

V usage is TRBV29-1 and J usage is TRBJ1-2, with D possibly being TRBD1 (5 bases). CDR1 is SQVTM and CDR2 is ANQGSEA in the germline V gene. V dropped 4 bases and J dropped 7 bases, with 22 bases sitting between them. The CDR3 sequence is 15 residues long. Here the CDR3 reads CSVAYRSPLRGGYTF. The CDR3 DNA sequence: TGCAGCGTTGCCTACAGGAGCCCATTACGGGGTGGCTACACCTTC.

On this clonotype itself: This could be a read error, since a much larger clone is one nucleotide away. The V call is TRBV6-5, the J call TRBJ2-7; possibly TRBD1 or TRBD2 for D (5 bases each). V shed 4 bases and J shed 7 bases, with 32 bases lying between them. CDR1 is MNHEY and CDR2 is SVGAGI in the germline V gene. The CDR3 runs 19 residues. The CDR3 region is CASSSRGGGAELRAAEQYF. CDR3 nucleotide sequence: TGTGCCAGCAGTTCACGGGGCGGCGGAGCAGAACTTCGGGCGGCGGAGCAGTACTTC.

This chain links TRBV7-8 with TRBJ2-1; 8 bases align to TRBD2. The CDR3 is 16 residues long. After removal of 1 base from V and 8 bases from J, the junction contained 10 bases not matched to a gene. The V gene's germline CDR1 is SGHVS and CDR2 FQNEAQ. The CDR3 here is CASSLGVGTRIDEQFF. CDR3 bases: TGTGCCAGCAGCTTAGGAGTAGGGACTAGGATAGATGAGCAGTTCTTC. The variable domain in full, with the rest retrieved from reference TRBV7-8 and TRBJ2-1, is GAGVSQSPRYKVAKRGQDVALRCDPISGHVSLFWYQQALGQGPEFLTYFQNEAQLDKSGLPSDRFFAERPEGSVSTLKIQRTQQEDSAVYLCASSLGVGTRIDEQFFGPGTRLTVL.

The CDR3 DNA follows: TGTGCCACCGAGGGACAGGGGGGTAATTCACCCCTCCACTTT. Residues: CATEGQGGNSPLHF. The chain recombines TRBV3-1 with TRBJ1-6; 11 nucleotides line up with TRBD1. Germline-derived CDR1 and CDR2 are LGHDT and YNNKEL (reference sequence). Trimming took 10 bases from V and 6 from J; bases not matched to a gene: 5. The CDR3 totals 14 residues.

To note about this clonotype: A read error may be the cause here, since a much bigger clone is one base away. The gene calls are TRBV7-3 and TRBJ2-7; D possibly corresponds to TRBD2 (6 bases). The CDR3 sequence is 15 residues long. Germline V gene sequence: CDR1 SGHTA, CDR2 FQGTGA. DNA for the CDR3: TGTGCCAGCAGCTTAAGTAGCGGTAGCTCCTTCGAGCAGTACTTC. Protein: CASSLSSGSSFEQYF.

This clonotype has more than one count but fewer than ten. The CDR3 nucleotides are TGTGCCAGCAGTCCAGGGACTAGCGGGAGTCTACAGACCCAGTACTTC. As protein: CASSPGTSGSLQTQYF. The chain joins TRBV27 to TRBJ2-5; 14 positions match TRBD2. CDR3 length: 16 residues. The V gene's germline CDR1 is MNHEY and CDR2 SMNVEV (reference sequence). V gave up 5 bases and J gave up 6 bases; unmatched junction bases: 8.

Concerning this clonotype: One base away lies a much larger clone, so this may be a sequencing read error. The rearrangement links TRBV29-1 to TRBJ2-5; 8 nucleotides line up with TRBD2. The end of the DNA aligns better with TRBJ2-4, so the J call may be wrong. Looked up from germline, CDR1 is SQVTM and CDR2 is ANQGSEA. This CDR3 has 14 amino acids. CDR3 nucleotides: TGCAGCGTTGCTGACGGACTAGCCAAAAGCATTCAGTACTTC. Translated, it gives CSVADGLAKSIQYF.

This chain connects TRBV24-1 to TRBJ2-1, with 7 bases aligning to TRBD2. V lost 9 bases to trimming and J lost 2 bases; unmatched junction nucleotides: 15. CDR3 length equals 17 residues. Germline V lookup: CDR1 KGHDR, CDR2 SFDVKD. The CDR3 reads CATRPKGLVGTYNEQFF. The DNA of the CDR3 is TGTGCCACCCGACCTAAAGGACTAGTGGGAACCTACAATGAGCAGTTCTTC.

The rearrangement links TRBV4-3 to TRBJ1-4, with TRBD1 matching over 7 bases. Germline loops: CDR1 LGHNA, CDR2 YSLEER. With V trimmed by 2 bases and J by 2 bases, 11 bases remained unmatched. The CDR3 loop spans 18 amino acids. The CDR3 DNA reads TGCGCCAGCAGCCAATCCCCGACAGGGCCCTCGACTAATGAAAAACTGTTTTTT. Translation: CASSQSPTGPSTNEKLFF.

This clonotype was seen only a few times. The genes are TRBV12-3 or TRBV12-4 and TRBJ2-4; D gene unclear. The J call may be in error: the DNA end matches TRBJ2-5 better. The CDR3 runs to 13 residues. CDR3 bases: TGTGCCAGCAGTGTACACGGCCAAGAGACCCAGTACTTC. This gives the protein CASSVHGQETQYF.

A word on this clonotype: A junction boundary mismatches the germline segment, possibly from a read error. The V call is TRBV29-1, the J call TRBJ2-5; 7 nucleotides align to TRBD2. The DNA end favors TRBJ2-7, so the J call may be wrong. CDR1 and CDR2 (germline): SQVTM, ANQGSEA. The CDR3 spans 14 residues. This chain's CDR3 is CNVDFLAGRYEQYF. The CDR3 DNA reads as TGCAACGTTGATTTTTTAGCGGGCCGCTACGAGCAGTACTTC.

The chain combines TRBV2 with TRBJ2-1; D may be TRBD2 (6 bases). This CDR3 region has 11 residues. CDR1 is SNHLY, CDR2 FYNNEI, per germline. Trimming cost V 6 bases and J 8 bases, with 8 bases left between them. CDR3 protein: CASRGLYEQFF. In DNA, the CDR3 is TGTGCCAGCAGGGGACTTTATGAGCAGTTCTTC.

The gene calls are TRBV12-3 or TRBV12-4 and TRBJ1-1; a possible D gene is TRBD1 (5 bases). V was pared by 6 bases and J by 4 bases, with 15 bases between. This CDR3 comprises 14 residues. The CDR3 protein is CASRDFGGITEAFF. The CDR3 coding sequence is TGTGCCAGCAGGGACTTTGGGGGTATCACTGAAGCTTTCTTT.